These 9 T cell receptor beta chains were sequenced from one sample in a study of regulatory T cells in long-lasting Graves disease (dated by TCRdb to the early 2020s). Library prep was done by multiplex PCR. Sequencer: Illumina HiSeq 4000. CDR3 regions were amplified by Arm-PCR with iRepertoire HTBI primers to construct TCR beta libraries. Using fastp trimming at Q25 and MiXCR clonotype assembly, TCRdb reanalyzed the public sequencing data and kept in-frame beta chains. One record per CDR3 amino acid sequence lists the most common genes and DNA. Present in this sample are around 400,000 distinct CDR3 sequences, approximately 10% of which were seen just once. Of the sample, approximately 19% is held by the ten largest clones. The sample's time point label, decoded: newly diagnosed GD, antithyroid drugs for less than 3 months. For both TCR sequencing and RNA sequencing, RNA was extracted from PBMCs using TRIzol.

These data are also associated with another study on T cells in Graves' hyperthyroidism and ophthalmopathy.

This material consisted of peripheral blood mononuclear cells (PBMCs), taken at new diagnosis, from a patient treated with antithyroid drugs. Source of these receptors: a woman under 30 with Graves disease. Donor details come from another sample of the same person, matched by shared clones.

The table lists this clonotype with a few counts. This chain connects TRBV4-3 to TRBJ2-6, with unresolved D. Germline V gene lookup returns CDR1 LGHNA and CDR2 YSLEER. The CDR3 is 19 residues long. Deletions cut 1 base from V and 0 bases from J, with 16 bases between. DNA for the CDR3: TGCGCCAGCAGCCAAGGGCTCGAAGGGCCCTTCTCTGGGGCCAACGTCCTGACTTTC. Its protein product is CASSQGLEGPFSGANVLTF.

Details on this clonotype: Its ends do not fully match the called genes, so a read error is possible. This chain links TRBV7-7 with TRBJ2-6; possibly TRBD1 or TRBD2 for D (5 bases each). The CDR3 consists of 18 residues. Germline V gives CDR1 SSHAT, CDR2 FNYEAQ (reference sequence). The CDR3 here is CASSPETLRGPGANVLTF. The CDR3 nucleotides are TGTGCTAGCAGCCCAGAGACTCTGAGGGGTCCTGGGGCCAACGTCCTGACTTTC.

Ten or more counts support this clonotype. V usage is TRBV2 and J usage is TRBJ2-1, with D unresolved. V lost 10 bases and J 6 bases, leaving 13 bases between the germline ends. CDR3 length: 12 amino acids. The germline V gene has CDR1 SNHLY and CDR2 FYNNEI. The CDR3 here is CATLVAANEQFF. The DNA of the CDR3 is TGTGCCACCCTAGTAGCCGCCAATGAGCAGTTCTTC. Full variable domain (missing parts from reference TRBV2 and TRBJ2-1): EPEVTQTPSHQVTQMGQEVILRCVPISNHLYFYWYRQILGQKVEFLVSFYNNEISEKSEIFDDQFSVERPDGSNFTLKIRSTKLEDSAMYFCATLVAANEQFFGPGTRLTVL.

This clonotype was found many times. The J gene is TRBJ1-1, the V gene TRBV6-1, with D unresolved. The CDR3 totals 13 residues. V lost 5 bases and J lost 4, with 11 bases in between. CDR1 is MNHNS, CDR2 SASEGT, per germline. The DNA of the CDR3 is TGTGCCAGCAGTCCCGGCTGGAGCACTGAAGCTTTCTTT. Translating gives CASSPGWSTEAFF.

This clonotype appeared many times. The chain recombines TRBV18 with TRBJ2-2; no firm D call. V shed 6 bases and J shed 6 bases, with 11 bases lying between them. Per germline, CDR1 KGHSH and CDR2 LQKENI. The CDR3 length is 13 residues. The CDR3 DNA follows: TGTGCCAGCTCCCGCCAAGAAGCCGGGGAGCTGTTTTTT. Translated: CASSRQEAGELFF.

For this clonotype: The junction departs from the called germline gene at one end, perhaps through a read error. The chain uses TRBV7-7 and TRBJ2-3; TRBD1 is a possible D gene (5 bases). Germline V gene sequence: CDR1 SSHAT, CDR2 FNYEAQ (reference sequence). The CDR3 is 17 residues long. The CDR3 DNA reads as TGTGCTAGCAGCCAAGCAAGTACAGGCCGAAGCACAGATACGCAGTATTTT. Its protein product is CASSQASTGRSTDTQYF.

This clonotype was seen ten or more times. The genes are TRBV18 and TRBJ1-6; D gene unclear. V gave up 5 bases and J gave up 8 bases, with 10 bases separating them. The CDR3 loop spans 13 amino acids. Germline V gene lookup returns CDR1 KGHSH and CDR2 LQKENI. The CDR3 nucleotides read TGTGCCAGCTCAGAGACTAGAGATTCACCCCTCCACTTT. Translated, it gives CASSETRDSPLHF.

This clonotype appeared many times. The V gene is TRBV2, the J gene TRBJ2-1; possibly TRBD1 or TRBD2 for D (5 bases each). The CDR3 totals 15 residues. Germline V gene sequence: CDR1 SNHLY, CDR2 FYNNEI. Trimming pared 7 bases from V and 7 bases from J, leaving 20 bases between. CDR3 DNA sequence: TGTGCCAGCATCGCATCCGGGACCCCGCAAAATGAGCAGTTCTTC. Protein product: CASIASGTPQNEQFF.

This clonotype was recorded at least ten times. The chain is built from TRBV6-1 and TRBJ2-2, with 12 bases that match TRBD2. Germline CDR1 is MNHNS and CDR2 is SASEGT. J lost 1 base, V lost 8 bases, and 8 bases had no gene match. The CDR3 totals 17 residues. The CDR3 DNA sequence: TGTGCCAGCCTAGCGGGGGGGCCTAGGAGGAACACCGGGGAGCTGTTTTTT. The encoded protein is CASLAGGPRRNTGELFF.